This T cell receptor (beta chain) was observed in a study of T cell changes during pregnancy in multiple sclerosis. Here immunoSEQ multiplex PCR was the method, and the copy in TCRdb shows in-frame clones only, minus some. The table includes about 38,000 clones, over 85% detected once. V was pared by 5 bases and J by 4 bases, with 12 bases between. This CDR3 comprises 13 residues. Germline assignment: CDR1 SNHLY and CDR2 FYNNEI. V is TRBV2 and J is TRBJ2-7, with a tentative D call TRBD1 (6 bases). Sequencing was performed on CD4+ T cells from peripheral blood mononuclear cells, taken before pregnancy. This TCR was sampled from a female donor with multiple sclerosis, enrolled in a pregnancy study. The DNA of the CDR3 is TGTGCCAGCAGTACTTGGCAGGGGTACGAGCAGTACTTC. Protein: CASSTWQGYEQYF.